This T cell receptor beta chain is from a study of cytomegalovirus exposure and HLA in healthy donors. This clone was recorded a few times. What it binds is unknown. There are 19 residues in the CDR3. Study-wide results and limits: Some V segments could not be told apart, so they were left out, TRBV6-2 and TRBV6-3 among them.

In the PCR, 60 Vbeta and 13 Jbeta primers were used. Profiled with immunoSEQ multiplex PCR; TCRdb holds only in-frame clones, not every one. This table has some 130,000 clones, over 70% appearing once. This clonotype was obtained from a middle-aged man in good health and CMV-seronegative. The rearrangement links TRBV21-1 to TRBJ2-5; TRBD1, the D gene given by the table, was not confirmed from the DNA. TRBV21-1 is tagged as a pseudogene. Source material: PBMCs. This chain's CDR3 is CARTPELRQGAPVGETQYF. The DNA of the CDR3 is TGTGCCAGGACCCCAGAGCTCAGACAGGGGGCGCCGGTTGGAGAGACCCAGTACTTC.